The 10 T cell receptor beta chains reported below all come from one sample, sequenced in a study of blood T cells in healthy people across ages. A second PCR of roughly 7 to 11 cycles used a sample-barcoded 5' primer and a J-beta primer mix. Each CDR3 protein gets one entry after TCRdb re-called the 5' RACE reads with MiXCR. The sample consists of roughly 1,500,000 distinct CDR3 sequences, 30% to 40% of them appearing once. Sequencing was performed on blood. Every receptor here comes from a woman aged 25 to 39 in good health.

The genes are TRBV20-1 and TRBJ2-7; 7 bases line up with TRBD1. V dropped 4 bases and J dropped 3; count of bases not matched to a gene: 6. This CDR3 contains 13 residues. Germline CDR1 is DFQATT and CDR2 is SNEGSKA (reference sequence). The CDR3 reads CSAKRQGFYEQYF. CDR3 nucleotide sequence: TGCAGTGCTAAGCGACAGGGTTTCTACGAGCAGTACTTC.

As DNA, the CDR3 is TGTGCCAGCTCACCCCGACTAGCGGGAGGTGGCGAGCAGTACTTC. Residues: CASSPRLAGGGEQYF. The genes are TRBV18 and TRBJ2-5, with TRBD2 matching 13 bases. TRBJ2-7 matches the DNA end more closely, so the J call is doubtful. This CDR3 is built from 15 residues. CDR1 is KGHSH and CDR2 is LQKENI in the germline V gene.

This clonotype showed up just a few times. The CDR3, as DNA: TGTGCCAGCAGCGCCGGGACTAGCGGGACCTCCGAGCAGTACTTC. As protein: CASSAGTSGTSEQYF. The chain links TRBV7-9 to TRBJ2-7; TRBD2 matches 13 bases. The CDR3 extends over 15 amino acids. The V segment lost 5 bases and the J segment 6 bases; nucleotides outside the gene matches: 7. Germline V gene data show CDR1 as SEHNR and CDR2 as FQNEAQ (reference sequence). Drawing the rest from reference TRBV7-9 and TRBJ2-7, the complete variable domain is DTGVSQNPRHKITKRGQNVTFRCDPISEHNRLYWYRQTLGQGPEFLTYFQNEAQLEKSRLLSDRFSAERPKGSFSTLEIQRTEQGDSAMYLCASSAGTSGTSEQYFGPGTRLTVT.

This clonotype turned up a few times. The chain uses TRBV6-1 and TRBJ2-7, with unresolved D. This CDR3 contains 14 residues. Germline CDR1 MNHNS, CDR2 SASEGT. V was trimmed by 7 bases and J by 0 bases, leaving 13 bases between them. CDR3 region: CASKGPRVSYEQYF. CDR3 DNA sequence: TGTGCCAGCAAGGGCCCAAGAGTCTCCTACGAGCAGTACTTC.

This clonotype was recorded once. The CDR3: CAWTHRKEAFF. The CDR3 bases are TGTGCCTGGACTCACAGGAAAGAAGCTTTCTTT. The rearrangement uses TRBV30 and TRBJ1-1; TRBD1 is a possible D gene (5 bases). Germline V lookup: CDR1 GTSNPN, CDR2 SVGIG (reference sequence). The ends were cut back, 4 bases at V and 8 bases at J, with 11 bases in the middle. CDR3 length: 11 amino acids.

This sequence joins TRBV28 and TRBJ2-7; D remains ambiguous. CDR3 size: 12 residues. Germline CDR1 reads MDHEN; CDR2 reads SYDVKM. Trimming removed 8 bases from V and 2 bases from J, with 10 bases in between. CDR3 sequence reads: CASEGRTYEQYF. In DNA, the CDR3 is TGTGCCAGCGAAGGAAGGACCTACGAGCAGTACTTC. Filled out from reference TRBV28 and TRBJ2-7, the complete variable domain reads DVKVTQSSRYLVKRTGEKVFLECVQDMDHENMFWYRQDPGLGLRLIYFSYDVKMKEKGDIPEGYSVSREKKERFSLILESASTNQTSMYLCASEGRTYEQYFGPGTRLTVT.

The chain couples TRBV5-1 to TRBJ1-1, with 8 nucleotides matching TRBD1. The CDR3 contains 18 residues. Germline lookup yields CDR1 SGHRS and CDR2 YFSETQ. J was trimmed by 0 bases and V by 4 bases; bases with no gene match: 14. CDR3 amino acids: CASSLRPSNRGMNTEAFF. CDR3 bases: TGCGCCAGCAGCCTAAGGCCTAGCAACAGGGGGATGAACACTGAAGCTTTCTTT.

This sequence joins TRBV29-1 and TRBJ1-2; D perhaps matches TRBD1 (5 bases). The V gene lost 2 bases and the J gene lost 6 bases, with 13 bases spanning the gap. From germline, CDR1 is SQVTM and CDR2 ANQGSEA. The CDR3 is 13 amino acids. The CDR3 region has the DNA TGCAGCGTTGAATTAGGGACCTATGATGGCTACACCTTC. Encoded protein: CSVELGTYDGYTF.

The chain carries TRBV20-1 and TRBJ2-5, with 10 bases identical to TRBD1. Trimming took 5 bases from V and 2 from J; bases not matched to a gene: 8. Germline V lookup: CDR1 DFQATT, CDR2 SNEGSKA (reference sequence). This CDR3 is 15 amino acids long. DNA of the CDR3: TGCAGTGCTGTTTCCGGGACAGGGGAGCAAGAGACCCAGTACTTC. Translated, it gives CSAVSGTGEQETQYF.

This clonotype came up a few times. The chain uses TRBV20-1 and TRBJ2-1; 7 positions match TRBD2. The germline gives CDR1 DFQATT, CDR2 SNEGSKA (reference sequence). The CDR3 contains 14 residues. The CDR3 sequence is CSGEGLDSYNEQFF. Written as DNA, the CDR3 is TGCAGCGGGGAGGGCCTTGATTCCTACAATGAGCAGTTCTTC.